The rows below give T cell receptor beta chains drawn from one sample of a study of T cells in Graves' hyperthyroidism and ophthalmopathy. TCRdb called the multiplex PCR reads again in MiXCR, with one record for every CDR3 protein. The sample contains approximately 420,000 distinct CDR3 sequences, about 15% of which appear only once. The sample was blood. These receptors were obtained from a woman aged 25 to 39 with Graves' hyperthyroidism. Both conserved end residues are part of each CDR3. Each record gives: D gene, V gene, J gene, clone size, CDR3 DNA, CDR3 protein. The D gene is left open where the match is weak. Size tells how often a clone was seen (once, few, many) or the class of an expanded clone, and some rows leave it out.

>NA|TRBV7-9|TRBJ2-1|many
TGTGCCAGCAGCTTAGACAGCAATGAGCAGTTCTTC
CASSLDSNEQFF
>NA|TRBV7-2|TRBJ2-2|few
TGTGCCAGCAGCTTAGTGGACGCCGGAACCACCGGGGAGCTGTTTTTT
CASSLVDAGTTGELFF
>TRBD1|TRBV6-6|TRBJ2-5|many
TGTGCCAGCAGTTACGGTCCTCAGGGGGCTAAGGAGACCCAGTACTTC
CASSYGPQGAKETQYF
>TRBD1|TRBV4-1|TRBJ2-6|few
TGCGCCAGCAGCCCAGGGGGAGCTGGGGCCAACGTCCTGACTTTC
CASSPGGAGANVLTF
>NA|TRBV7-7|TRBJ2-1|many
TGTGCCAGCAGCCCGGGACTCCCCGGAAATGAGCAGTTCTTC
CASSPGLPGNEQFF
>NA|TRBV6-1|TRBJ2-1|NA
TGTGCCAGCAGGAAAGGACGGATCAATGAGCAGTTCTTC
CASRKGRINEQFF
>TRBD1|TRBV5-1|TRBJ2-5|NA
TGCGCCAGCAGCCAACCACAGGGGGAAGAGACCCAGTACTTC
CASSQPQGEETQYF
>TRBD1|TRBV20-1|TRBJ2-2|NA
TGCAGTGCTAGAGAGCCCAATCCGGGACAGGTGAACACCGGGGAGCTGTTTTTT
CSAREPNPGQVNTGELFF
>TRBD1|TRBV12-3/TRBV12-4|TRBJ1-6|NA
TGTGCCAGCAGTACCCGACAGGGAAATAATTCACCCCTCCACTTT
CASSTRQGNNSPLHF
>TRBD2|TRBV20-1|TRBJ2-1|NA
TGCAGTGCTCTCAATTCGGGACTAGCGGGAACAGGTGAGCAGTTCTTC
CSALNSGLAGTGEQFF
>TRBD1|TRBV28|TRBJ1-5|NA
TGTGCCAGCAGTTTATTCCGGGGACAGCAAAGCAATCAGCCCCAGCATTTT
CASSLFRGQQSNQPQHF
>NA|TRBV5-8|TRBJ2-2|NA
TGTGCCAGCAGCCGACTCTCCACAGTAGCCACCGGGGAGCTGTTTTTT
CASSRLSTVATGELFF
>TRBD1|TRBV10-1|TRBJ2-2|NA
TGCGCCAGCAGTCAGGACAGGGCCGGGGAGCTGTTTTTT
CASSQDRAGELFF
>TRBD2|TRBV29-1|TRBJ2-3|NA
TGCAGCGTGAACCTCGGGACTAGCGGGAGCACAGATACGCAGTATTTT
CSVNLGTSGSTDTQYF
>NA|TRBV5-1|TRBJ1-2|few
TGCGCCAGCAGCCTGACAGCGTATGGCTACACCTTC
CASSLTAYGYTF
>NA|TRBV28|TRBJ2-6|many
TGTGCCAGCCGGCAGGGGTCGGCTGGGGCCAACGTCCTGACTTTC
CASRQGSAGANVLTF
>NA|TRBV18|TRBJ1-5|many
TGTGCCAGCTCAGCTATAAATCAGCCCCAGCATTTT
CASSAINQPQHF
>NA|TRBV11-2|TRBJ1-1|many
TGTGCCAGCAGCCCCAGGGGAGGGAGCGCTGAAGCTTTCTTT
CASSPRGGSAEAFF
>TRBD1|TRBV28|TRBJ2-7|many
TGTGCCAGCAGTTTGGGGGACAGGGGACCCTACGAGCAGTACTTC
CASSLGDRGPYEQYF
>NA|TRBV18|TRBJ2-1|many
TGTGCCAGTCGACTCGGCGGGCCCCAATTGAATGAGCAGTTCTTC
CASRLGGPQLNEQFF
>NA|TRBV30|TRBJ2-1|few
TGTGCCTGGGAGCCTAGCCACTACAATGAGCAGTTCTTC
CAWEPSHYNEQFF
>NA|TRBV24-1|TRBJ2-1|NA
TGTGCCGCCTCTGGGGGACCCGACTCCTACAATGAGCAGTTCTTC
CAASGGPDSYNEQFF
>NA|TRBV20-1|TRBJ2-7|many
TGCAGTGCTAGTGGCTACCCGGGGGGACAGTTCTCCTACGAGCAGTACTTC
CSASGYPGGQFSYEQYF
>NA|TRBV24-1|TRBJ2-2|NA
TGTGCCACCAGTGATTCGGCAGGAGTGGAGAACACCGGGGAGCTGTTTTTT
CATSDSAGVENTGELFF
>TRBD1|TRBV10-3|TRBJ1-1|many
TGTGCCATCAGGACAGGGGGCACTGAAGCTTTCTTT
CAIRTGGTEAFF
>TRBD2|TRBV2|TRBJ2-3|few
TGTGCCAGCAATAAGCGGGAGGGCTCGGGAGATACGCAGTATTTT
CASNKREGSGDTQYF